Presented here are 24 T cell receptor beta chains from one specimen sequenced in a study of T cell responses to AZD1222 COVID-19 vaccine. Repertoires were generated with immunoSEQ multiplex PCR, while TCRdb's copy carries only in-frame clones and drops some. Among about 120,000 clones listed, 85% to 90% were seen once. The sequencing used peripheral blood, collected on day 0 of AZD1222 vaccination. Receptors originate from an adult in good health.

In this sample, this clone turned up a few times. The gene calls are TRBV6-5 and TRBJ1-2, with a tentative D call TRBD1 (5 bases). V shed 3 bases and J shed 4 bases, with 12 bases lying between them. The CDR3 is 14 amino acids. The V gene's germline CDR1 is MNHEY and CDR2 SVGAGI. CDR3 sequence reads: CASSYHDSSYGYTF. The CDR3 coding sequence is TGTGCCAGCAGTTATCATGACAGTAGCTATGGCTACACCTTC.

This clone was seen only once. This chain links TRBV28 with TRBJ1-2; 9 bases map to TRBD1. The CDR3 is 16 residues long. V lost 6 bases, J lost 4 bases, and 12 bases stayed unmatched. CDR1 and CDR2 from the germline V gene are MDHEN and SYDVKM. The CDR3 DNA reads TGTGCCAGCAGACGAAAACGGACAGGGGCCTTCTATGGCTACACCTTC. As protein: CASRRKRTGAFYGYTF.

The CDR3 loop reads CASSFITARNNEQFF. The CDR3 DNA is TGTGCCAGCAGCTTCATCACAGCCCGCAACAATGAGCAGTTCTTC. The genes are TRBV5-5 and TRBJ2-1; D call uncertain. Trimming shortened V by 2 bases and J by 5 bases, and 14 bases separated the two germline ends. The CDR3 is 15 amino acids. CDR1 and CDR2 from the germline V gene are SGHKS and YYEKEE (reference sequence).

This clone rates as large. The chain recombines TRBV9 with TRBJ2-5, with 10 bases fitting TRBD1. Germline V CDR1 and CDR2: SGDLS, YYNGEE. The J segment lost 2 bases and the V segment lost 4 bases, leaving 8 bases of the junction unmatched. The CDR3 extends over 16 amino acids. The chain's CDR3 is CASSQWWTGGQETQYF. The CDR3 region has the DNA TGTGCCAGCAGCCAGTGGTGGACAGGGGGACAAGAGACCCAGTACTTC.

The rearrangement uses TRBV18 and TRBJ1-5; D ambiguous. Germline CDR1 and CDR2: KGHSH and LQKENI. V lost 3 bases, J lost 0 bases, and 9 bases lay in between. The CDR3 totals 15 residues. Here the CDR3 reads CASSPGSYSNQPQHF. The CDR3, as DNA: TGTGCCAGCTCACCCGGCAGTTATAGCAATCAGCCCCAGCATTTT.

The gene calls are TRBV18 and TRBJ1-1; TRBD1 agrees at 9 bases. The CDR3 spans 15 residues. The V gene's germline CDR1 is KGHSH and CDR2 LQKENI. Trimming removed 0 bases from V and 8 bases from J; junction bases left unmatched: 7. CDR3 bases: TGTGCCAGCTCACCACCCGGGACAGGGATTCTAGAAGCTTTCTTT. This gives the protein CASSPPGTGILEAFF.

This clone was counted between two and nine times. The gene calls are TRBV11-2 and TRBJ2-1, with TRBD2 identical over 11 bases. V shed 5 bases and J 6 bases; nucleotides not matched to a gene: 6. Germline V gene sequence: CDR1 SGHAT, CDR2 FQNNGV. CDR3 length: 15 amino acids. The CDR3 region is CASSRGTSGLNEQFF. The CDR3 DNA reads as TGTGCCAGCAGCCGAGGGACTAGCGGCCTCAATGAGCAGTTCTTC.

CDR3 sequence: CASSLPPPNYGYTF. As DNA, the CDR3 is TGTGCCAGCAGCTTACCTCCCCCAAACTATGGCTACACCTTC. The rearrangement uses TRBV5-4 and TRBJ1-2; D not resolved. The CDR3 runs to 14 residues. Germline V gene lookup returns CDR1 SGHNT and CDR2 YYREEE (reference sequence). Trimming shortened V by 2 bases and J by 2 bases, and 10 bases separated the two germline ends.

This CDR3 reads CASSPGSTVSPLHF. The CDR3 coding sequence is TGTGCCAGCAGCCCCGGCAGTACAGTTTCACCCCTCCACTTT. The chain links TRBV7-9 to TRBJ1-6; D is unresolved. V was clipped by 5 bases and J by 9 bases, with 14 bases between them. Germline V gives CDR1 SEHNR, CDR2 FQNEAQ (reference sequence). The CDR3 runs 14 residues. The whole variable domain, filled in from reference TRBV7-9 and TRBJ1-6, reads DTGVSQNPRHKITKRGQNVTFRCDPISEHNRLYWYRQTLGQGPEFLTYFQNEAQLEKSRLLSDRFSAERPKGSFSTLEIQRTEQGDSAMYLCASSPGSTVSPLHFGNGTRLTVT.

The V and J genes are TRBV30 and TRBJ1-2; 12 bases match TRBD1. The trim removed 5 bases at V and 8 bases at J, leaving 6 bases unmatched. The germline gives CDR1 GTSNPN, CDR2 SVGIG (reference sequence). The CDR3 contains 13 residues. CDR3 protein: CAWWGQGAWGYTF. CDR3 coding DNA: TGTGCCTGGTGGGGACAGGGGGCTTGGGGCTACACCTTC.

The genes are TRBV5-6 and TRBJ1-1; TRBD1 is a possible D gene (6 bases). This CDR3 has 15 residues. Trimming cost V 4 bases and J 0 bases, with 13 bases left between them. The germline gives CDR1 SGHDT, CDR2 YYEEEE. The CDR3 DNA reads as TGTGCCAGCAGCCATCCGGGGGACATGAACACTGAAGCTTTCTTT. Translated, it gives CASSHPGDMNTEAFF. Full variable domain (outside the CDR3, taken from reference TRBV5-6 and TRBJ1-1): DAGVTQSPTHLIKTRGQQVTLRCSPKSGHDTVSWYQQALGQGPQFIFQYYEEEERQRGNFPDRFSGHQFPNYSSELNVNALLLGDSALYLCASSHPGDMNTEAFFGQGTRLTVV.

The V and J genes are TRBV7-3 and TRBJ2-6; 7 bases are shared with TRBD1. CDR1 SGHTA and CDR2 FQGTGA come from the germline V gene. V trimming: 4 bases; J trimming: 2 bases; junction bases outside the gene matches: 2. This CDR3 is 15 amino acids long. The CDR3 loop is CASSSDRAGANVLTF. The CDR3 DNA reads TGTGCCAGCAGCTCCGACAGGGCTGGGGCCAACGTCCTGACTTTC.

This rearrangement joins TRBV27 to TRBJ1-2; D remains unclear. The V gene's germline CDR1 is MNHEY and CDR2 SMNVEV (reference sequence). The CDR3 consists of 13 residues. Trimming removed 4 bases from V and 0 bases from J, with 6 bases in between. CDR3 loop: CASSYNTNYGYTF. For the CDR3, the DNA is TGTGCCAGCAGTTATAACACTAACTATGGCTACACCTTC.

J is TRBJ2-7 and V is TRBV29-1, with D unresolved. Deletions cut 2 bases from V and 2 bases from J, with 13 bases between. This CDR3 has 14 amino acids. Germline V gene data show CDR1 as SQVTM and CDR2 as ANQGSEA. CDR3 in DNA: TGCAGCGTTGAAATGGAACCTAACCCCTACGAGCAGTACTTC. This encodes CSVEMEPNPYEQYF.

This chain connects TRBV30 to TRBJ2-3; 7 bases agree with TRBD1. CDR1 is GTSNPN and CDR2 is SVGIG in the germline V gene (reference sequence). The V and J ends lost 4 bases and 2 bases, in that order; junction bases with no gene match: 15. This CDR3 spans 17 amino acids. The CDR3 region is CAWTDRGRTGLTDTQYF. The CDR3, as DNA: TGTGCCTGGACGGACCGAGGAAGGACAGGCCTCACAGATACGCAGTATTTT.

The chain is built from TRBV7-9 and TRBJ1-1; 9 bases line up with TRBD1. The V segment lost 5 bases and the J segment 4 bases; nucleotides outside the gene matches: 5. The CDR3 covers 14 residues. CDR1 is SEHNR, CDR2 FQNEAQ, per germline (reference sequence). For the CDR3, the DNA is TGTGCCAGCAGCCGTGGACAGGGGTCCACTGAAGCTTTCTTT. As protein: CASSRGQGSTEAFF.

The V gene is TRBV7-9, the J gene TRBJ1-6; no clear D. CDR3 length: 12 amino acids. Looked up from germline, CDR1 is SEHNR and CDR2 is FQNEAQ (reference sequence). The ends were cut back, 8 bases at V and 6 bases at J, with 8 bases in the middle. This CDR3 is CASRTGNSPLHF. In DNA form, the CDR3 reads TGTGCCAGCCGAACGGGTAATTCACCCCTCCACTTT.

The chain has TRBV4-1 and TRBJ2-5; D is possibly TRBD1 or TRBD2 (5 bases each). Germline lookup yields CDR1 MGHRA and CDR2 YSYEKL. The V and J ends lost 0 bases and 7 bases respectively, with 6 bases between them. This CDR3 has 12 amino acids. Here the CDR3 reads CASSQDGGTQYF. The CDR3, as DNA: TGCGCCAGCAGCCAAGATGGGGGGACCCAGTACTTC.

The genes are TRBV2 and TRBJ1-1; D call uncertain. Trimming stripped 2 bases from V and 5 bases from J, with 12 bases between. This CDR3 contains 14 residues. Germline CDR1 reads SNHLY; CDR2 reads FYNNEI. This chain's CDR3 is CASSEYGVRTEAFF. For the CDR3, the DNA is TGTGCCAGCAGTGAATACGGGGTACGGACTGAAGCTTTCTTT.

This chain connects TRBV24-1 to TRBJ1-5; D not certain. The CDR3 covers 13 residues. V shed 3 bases and J shed 3 bases, with 5 bases lying between them. The germline CDR1 and CDR2 sequences are KGHDR and SFDVKD. This chain's CDR3 is CATSDANNQPQHF. The CDR3 bases are TGTGCCACCAGTGATGCCAACAATCAGCCCCAGCATTTT.

This clone occurred once. V and J are TRBV19 and TRBJ1-1, with D hard to call. Per the germline V gene, CDR1 is LNHDA and CDR2 is SQIVND (reference sequence). This CDR3 comprises 14 residues. The ends were cut back, 5 bases at V and 0 bases at J, with 10 bases in the middle. Written as DNA, the CDR3 is TGTGCCAGTAGTTACGGTTTGATGAACACTGAAGCTTTCTTT. This encodes CASSYGLMNTEAFF.

The chain employs TRBV2 and TRBJ2-7, with TRBD1 matching 9 bases. CDR3 length equals 14 residues. Germline CDR1 and CDR2: SNHLY and FYNNEI. V lost 8 bases and J lost 0; bases outside the gene matches: 5. The DNA for the CDR3 is TGTGCCAGCCAATGGGACAGGGACTCCTACGAGCAGTACTTC. It codes for CASQWDRDSYEQYF.

This clone has ten or more counts. This chain uses TRBV5-8 with TRBJ2-1; TRBD2 aligns across 8 bases. Germline CDR1 is SGHTS and CDR2 is YDEGEE. This CDR3 comprises 16 residues. V trimming: 7 bases; J trimming: 9 bases; junction bases outside the gene matches: 18. CDR3 sequence (DNA): TGTGCCAGCGGAGTAAGAAGGCGGGAGGCCGGGGGTGAGCAGTTCTTC. It specifies CASGVRRREAGGEQFF.

This chain joins TRBV9 and TRBJ1-2; 7 nucleotides line up with TRBD1. The CDR3 is 13 residues long. V was clipped by 4 bases and J by 8 bases; unmatched bases: 8. CDR1 and CDR2 (germline): SGDLS, YYNGEE. The CDR3 bases are TGTGCCAGCAGCCCCCGGACAGGCTTCGGCTACACCTTC. Protein: CASSPRTGFGYTF.